This TCR beta chain was recorded in a study of blood T cell repertoires in COVID-19. Study-level information: Material from acute and convalescent COVID-19 was sourced from the United States, Italy and Spain. PBMCs, B-cell-depleted T cells, or T cells provided the cDNA or gDNA that made up the material.

As processed by the authors: Amplification from reference gene primers served as the basis for estimated nucleated cell counts. Method: immunoSEQ multiplex PCR; TCRdb's copy keeps in-frame clones and lacks some. V, J and clone size were drawn from that table, and D and trimming were deduced from the DNA. The data hold about 200,000 clones, with approximately 78% observed a single time. The V end lost 3 bases, the J end lost 4 bases, and 6 bases lay between the germline ends. The CDR3 loop spans 12 amino acids. Germline CDR1 reads LNHDA; CDR2 reads SQIVND (reference sequence). This TCR derives from an elderly woman with acute or convalescent COVID-19. Sequenced: peripheral blood. The gene calls are TRBV19 and TRBJ1-1; no firm D call. For the CDR3, the DNA is TGTGCCAGTAGTATGGAGGGCACTGAAGCTTTCTTT. Translated: CASSMEGTEAFF.